This passage covers 28 T cell receptor beta chains from one sample sequenced in a study of blood T cell repertoires in COVID-19 (dated by TCRdb to 2018 to 2020). Libraries were made using the immunoSEQ multiplex PCR assay. Drawn from immuneACCESS, this table holds only the in-frame rearrangements with V and J called that TCRdb kept. Clones are partly lost; checked studies trace under half to an unresolved V gene and leave the rest unexplained. Here the sample has some 150,000 clones; about nine tenths occur a single time. In total, the top ten clones hold about 4% of the sample. The material sequenced was peripheral blood. The origin of the receptors is an older woman with active or convalescent COVID-19.

The V gene is TRBV5-1, the J gene TRBJ1-2; 9 nucleotides align to TRBD1. J was trimmed by 8 bases and V by 1 base; bases with no gene match: 6. This CDR3 spans 14 amino acids. In germline, CDR1 is SGHRS, CDR2 YFSETQ. In DNA, the CDR3 is TGCGCCAGCAGCTTGACCGGGACAGGGAGCGGCTACACCTTC. It is translated as CASSLTGTGSGYTF.

This clone was seen only a few times. This CDR3 reads CASSELRGNIQYF. CDR3 bases: TGTGCCAGCAGTGAACTCAGGGGGAACATTCAGTACTTC. The chain links TRBV6-1 to TRBJ2-4; TRBD1 aligns across 7 bases. CDR1 MNHNS and CDR2 SASEGT come from the germline V gene. CDR3 size: 13 residues. J was trimmed by 7 bases and V by 2 bases; bases with no gene match: 2.

The chain is built from TRBV7-2 and TRBJ1-2; D is uncertain. The CDR3 is 11 residues long. With 2 bases removed from V and 5 bases from J, the gap between germline ends came to 3 bases. Germline V CDR1 and CDR2: SGHTA, FQGNSA. CDR3 sequence reads: CASSLTYGYTF. The CDR3 region has the DNA TGTGCCAGCAGCTTAACTTATGGCTACACCTTC.

The rearrangement links TRBV2 to TRBJ1-5; D is unresolved. This CDR3 is built from 14 residues. With 3 bases removed from V and 7 bases from J, the gap between germline ends came to 13 bases. Germline V gives CDR1 SNHLY, CDR2 FYNNEI. CDR3 in amino acids: CASSEKMVRQPQHF. As DNA, the CDR3 is TGTGCCAGCAGTGAGAAAATGGTCAGGCAGCCCCAGCATTTT.

This clone was seen once. The chain uses TRBV6-5 and TRBJ2-4, with TRBD2 as a possible D gene (7 bases). With 5 bases removed from V and 6 bases from J, the gap between germline ends came to 14 bases. CDR1 and CDR2 from the germline V gene are MNHEY and SVGAGI. CDR3 length equals 14 residues. CDR3 region: CASSPMGGANIQYF. The CDR3 DNA reads TGTGCCAGCAGTCCCATGGGGGGGGCAAACATTCAGTACTTC.

The J gene is TRBJ1-6, the V gene TRBV9; D not resolved. This CDR3 has 15 residues. In germline, CDR1 is SGDLS, CDR2 YYNGEE. V gave up 0 bases and J gave up 5 bases, with 9 bases separating them. The CDR3 region is CASSVDLEDNSPLHF. CDR3 coding DNA: TGTGCCAGCAGCGTAGATCTGGAGGATAATTCACCCCTCCACTTT.

V usage is TRBV10-3 and J usage is TRBJ1-4; possibly TRBD1 for D (6 bases). The CDR3 is 13 residues long. Trimming took off 10 bases at V and 3 bases at J, with 12 bases between the two ends. The germline CDR1 and CDR2 sequences are ENHRY and SYGVKD. CDR3 bases: TGTGCCAGTACAGGGTCACCTAATGAAAAACTGTTTTTT. Translation gives CASTGSPNEKLFF.

This clone has only one observation. V and J are TRBV30 and TRBJ1-2; TRBD1 agrees at 9 bases. The length of the CDR3 is 12 residues. V shed 3 bases, J shed 10 bases, and the junction held 6 bases outside the gene matches. CDR1 GTSNPN and CDR2 SVGIG come from the germline V gene (reference sequence). The CDR3 DNA is TGTGCCTGGAGGCGGGACAGGGTCCTCTACACCTTC. It is translated as CAWRRDRVLYTF.

The chain couples TRBV6-5 to TRBJ1-5; D is uncertain. CDR1 MNHEY and CDR2 SVGAGI come from the germline V gene. The germline V and J ends were trimmed by 6 bases and 7 bases, with 16 bases remaining between them. This CDR3 region has 14 residues. The CDR3 loop is CASSFTREVQPQHF. The CDR3 nucleotides read TGTGCCAGCAGCTTTACGAGGGAAGTGCAGCCCCAGCATTTT.

V usage is TRBV2 and J usage is TRBJ2-2; TRBD1 aligns across 7 bases. This CDR3 contains 15 residues. The germline V gene encodes CDR1 SNHLY and CDR2 FYNNEI. V shed 8 bases and J 1 base; nucleotides not matched to a gene: 7. This CDR3 reads CASSLTGQNTGELFF. The CDR3 DNA is TGTGCCAGCTCGCTGACAGGGCAGAACACCGGGGAGCTGTTTTTT.

This chain links TRBV4-3 with TRBJ1-6; no firm D call. CDR3 size: 19 residues. Trimming pared 0 bases from V and 0 bases from J, leaving 15 bases between. Germline V CDR1 and CDR2: LGHNA, YSLEER. CDR3 sequence: CASSQESPERLSYNSPLHF. CDR3 sequence (DNA): TGCGCCAGCAGCCAAGAATCACCTGAGAGACTCTCCTATAATTCACCCCTCCACTTT.

The V and J genes are TRBV5-4 and TRBJ1-3, with no clear D. CDR1 is SGHNT, CDR2 YYREEE, per germline (reference sequence). CDR3 length: 15 residues. With 0 bases removed from V and 2 bases from J, the gap between germline ends came to 9 bases. This chain's CDR3 is CASSLDQVPGNTIYF. In DNA form, the CDR3 reads TGTGCCAGCAGCTTGGATCAGGTCCCTGGAAACACCATATATTTT.

The chain combines TRBV3-1 (or the pseudogene TRBV3-2) with TRBJ1-2; 10 bases are a match to TRBD1. In germline, CDR1 is LGHDT, CDR2 YNNKEL (reference sequence). Trimming removed 8 bases from V and 5 bases from J; junction bases left unmatched: 8. The length of the CDR3 is 14 residues. The CDR3 region has the DNA TGTGCCAGCCTAGGGGGACAGGGGACTTATGGCTACACCTTC. Amino acid sequence: CASLGGQGTYGYTF.

This clone occurred a few times. The chain uses TRBV6-5 and TRBJ1-1; D is unresolved. Trimming left V 4 bases short and J 2 bases short, with 8 bases between. From germline, CDR1 is MNHEY and CDR2 SVGAGI. The CDR3 has 13 amino acids. CDR3 loop: CASSLHENTEAFF. CDR3 nucleotide sequence: TGTGCCAGCAGTTTACACGAAAACACTGAAGCTTTCTTT.

The CDR3 bases are TGTGCCAGCGGCGGACAGAACACTGAAGCTTTCTTT. Translating gives CASGGQNTEAFF. This chain connects TRBV6-1 to TRBJ1-1; a weak D match, TRBD1 (5 bases). CDR1 is MNHNS, CDR2 SASEGT, per germline. Trimming stripped 8 bases from V and 1 base from J, with 8 bases between. This CDR3 has 12 amino acids.

The V gene is TRBV5-6, the J gene TRBJ1-4; TRBD1 is a possible D gene (6 bases). Trimming took off 2 bases at V and 7 bases at J, with 24 bases between the two ends. The CDR3 is 18 residues long. Germline V gene data show CDR1 as SGHDT and CDR2 as YYEEEE. The DNA for the CDR3 is TGTGCCAGCAGCTTCCATCTCGGGCTCCGGGGACAAAGTGAAAAACTGTTTTTT. It translates to CASSFHLGLRGQSEKLFF.

The V gene is TRBV28, the J gene TRBJ2-1, with TRBD1 matching 7 bases. V dropped 1 base and J dropped 7; count of bases not matched to a gene: 7. Looked up from germline, CDR1 is MDHEN and CDR2 is SYDVKM. This CDR3 is 15 amino acids long. CDR3 region: CASSLSTGMLNEQFF. In DNA, the CDR3 is TGTGCCAGCAGTTTATCGACAGGGATGTTAAATGAGCAGTTCTTC.

The rearrangement uses TRBV2 and TRBJ2-1, with D maybe TRBD1 (5 bases). The V end was cut by 4 bases, the J end by 7 bases, with 20 bases between. From germline, CDR1 is SNHLY and CDR2 FYNNEI. The CDR3 is made up of 16 amino acids. The DNA of the CDR3 is TGTGCCAGCAGTGTACAGGATCCTAGGCTTGGAAATGAGCAGTTCTTC. It specifies CASSVQDPRLGNEQFF.

The rearrangement joins TRBV6-5 to TRBJ1-2; 9 bases fit TRBD1. CDR3 length: 14 residues. Germline values: CDR1 MNHEY, CDR2 SVGAGI. Losses at the gene ends were 4 bases for V and 8 bases for J; bases not matched to a gene: 8. The CDR3 loop is CASSSRTGEGGYTF. Here the CDR3 DNA reads TGTGCCAGCAGTTCGAGGACAGGGGAGGGAGGCTACACCTTC.

This chain links TRBV7-2 with TRBJ1-1; unclear D gene. The CDR3 is 13 amino acids. Trimming took 1 base from V and 3 from J, leaving 6 bases between them. Germline V lookup: CDR1 SGHTA, CDR2 FQGNSA. The CDR3 DNA follows: TGTGCCAGCAGCTTAGTGTTAGACACTGAAGCTTTCTTT. It encodes CASSLVLDTEAFF.

This chain links TRBV4-1 with TRBJ2-7, with 7 bases lining up with TRBD1. CDR3 size: 15 residues. V lost 3 bases, J lost 2 bases, and 7 bases stayed unmatched. Per the germline V gene, CDR1 is MGHRA and CDR2 is YSYEKL. CDR3 residues: CASSHPTGSAYEQYF. The CDR3 region has the DNA TGCGCCAGCAGCCATCCGACAGGGTCGGCCTACGAGCAGTACTTC.

The table lists this clone with a count of one. The genes are TRBV2 and TRBJ1-1; D might be TRBD1 (6 bases). CDR1 SNHLY and CDR2 FYNNEI come from the germline V gene. V was pared by 4 bases and J by 4 bases, with 13 bases between. The length of the CDR3 is 14 residues. The DNA for the CDR3 is TGTGCCAGCAGTGGCCTTCACAGGGCCACTGAAGCTTTCTTT. Its protein is CASSGLHRATEAFF.

This chain connects TRBV3-1 (or the pseudogene TRBV3-2) to TRBJ1-5, with no clear D. There are 18 residues in the CDR3. V lost 1 base and J lost 0, with 16 bases in between. Germline CDR1 is LGHDT and CDR2 is YNNKEL (reference sequence). CDR3 DNA sequence: TGTGCCAGCAGCCAAGTTGTAGCGAAGGATGATAGCAATCAGCCCCAGCATTTT. Translation gives CASSQVVAKDDSNQPQHF.

The chain links TRBV3-1 (or the pseudogene TRBV3-2) to TRBJ1-3; 8 bases line up with TRBD1. Germline CDR1 LGHDT, CDR2 YNNKEL (reference sequence). The CDR3 is made up of 17 amino acids. V trimming: 1 base; J trimming: 0 bases; junction bases outside the gene matches: 5. The CDR3 DNA sequence: TGTGCCAGCAGCCAAGGGCAGGGGGCTGCCTCTGGAAACACCATATATTTT. Its protein is CASSQGQGAASGNTIYF.

The rearrangement links TRBV6-2 or TRBV6-3 to TRBJ1-1; D unclear. Trimming removed 2 bases at V and 8 bases at J, with 18 bases between. The CDR3 runs to 15 residues. From germline, CDR1 is MNHEY and CDR2 SVGEGT. The CDR3 region is CASSYGPGGQVEAFF. The CDR3 region has the DNA TGTGCCAGCAGTTACGGGCCAGGCGGGCAAGTAGAAGCTTTCTTT.

The genes are TRBV5-4 and TRBJ2-7, with D uncertain. CDR3 length: 13 amino acids. The germline gives CDR1 SGHNT, CDR2 YYREEE (reference sequence). Between the trimmed V and J ends, which lost 2 bases and 5 bases, there was a span of 11 bases. The CDR3 sequence: CASSFYSTDEQYF. CDR3 coding DNA: TGTGCCAGCAGCTTTTACAGTACCGACGAGCAGTACTTC.

The chain recombines TRBV7-9 with TRBJ2-5; D not resolved. Trimming took 0 bases from V and 2 from J, leaving 4 bases between them. Looked up from germline, CDR1 is SEHNR and CDR2 is FQNEAQ (reference sequence). CDR3 size: 13 residues. As DNA, the CDR3 is TGTGCCAGCAGCTTAGCCAATCAAGAGACCCAGTACTTC. It translates to CASSLANQETQYF.

This chain links TRBV6-4 with TRBJ2-1, with 8 bases identical to TRBD2. The V segment lost 4 bases and the J segment 2 bases; nucleotides outside the gene matches: 4. The CDR3 is made up of 15 amino acids. The germline V gene has CDR1 MRHNA and CDR2 SNTAGT. In nucleotides, the CDR3 is TGTGCCAGCAGTGTCGGGGGGGCAACCTACAATGAGCAGTTCTTC. This encodes CASSVGGATYNEQFF.